Following are 29 T cell receptor beta chains from one sample sequenced in a study of early T cells in non-severe SARS-CoV-2 infection. MiXCR, run by TCRdb on the 5' RACE reads, gives a single entry per CDR3 protein. The sample lists fewer than 65,000 distinct CDR3 sequences; more than 5.5% were seen once. The source was whole blood, collected at baseline. These receptor sequences come from an adult who was a healthcare worker with PCR-confirmed SARS-CoV-2 infection or an uninfected control (not recorded which).

This clonotype was counted at least ten times. The chain uses TRBV27 and TRBJ1-1; D is perhaps TRBD1 (6 bases). Trimming stripped 4 bases from V and 1 base from J, with 10 bases between. The CDR3 consists of 14 residues. The germline V gene has CDR1 MNHEY and CDR2 SMNVEV (reference sequence). CDR3 coding DNA: TGTGCCAGCAGTTCGAGGACAGCGAACACTGAAGCTTTCTTT. This gives the protein CASSSRTANTEAFF.

There are a few counts of this clonotype. The V call is TRBV18, the J call TRBJ2-1; maybe TRBD1 (6 bases). From germline, CDR1 is KGHSH and CDR2 LQKENI. Trimming shortened V by 5 bases and J by 6 bases, and 8 bases separated the two germline ends. CDR3 length: 12 residues. The CDR3 is CASSTGINEQFF. As DNA, the CDR3 is TGTGCCAGCTCAACAGGGATCAATGAGCAGTTCTTC. Combining the CDR3 with reference TRBV18 and TRBJ2-1 gives the whole variable domain NAGVMQNPRHLVRRRGQEARLRCSPMKGHSHVYWYRQLPEEGLKFMVYLQKENIIDESGMPKERFSAEFPKEGPSILRIQQVVRGDSAAYFCASSTGINEQFFGPGTRLTVL.

Many counts were recorded for this clonotype. V is TRBV2 and J is TRBJ2-1, with 10 bases aligning to TRBD2. V shed 7 bases and J 2 bases; nucleotides not matched to a gene: 11. The length of the CDR3 is 17 residues. The germline gives CDR1 SNHLY, CDR2 FYNNEI. This CDR3 is CASTEESGRVAYNEQFF. DNA for the CDR3: TGTGCCAGCACCGAGGAAAGCGGGAGGGTAGCCTACAATGAGCAGTTCTTC.

Comment on this clonotype: Since a much larger clone is just one base distant, this may be a read error. V usage is TRBV3-1 and J usage is TRBJ2-5, with 10 bases that match TRBD2. Looked up from germline, CDR1 is LGHDT and CDR2 is YNNKEL (reference sequence). The CDR3 totals 15 residues. The ends lost 2 bases at V and 9 bases at J; junction bases unmatched: 9. CDR3 coding DNA: TGTGCCAGCAGCCAACAACTAGCGGGATCGAAGTCCCAGTACTTC. Protein sequence: CASSQQLAGSKSQYF.

This clonotype was found many times. This sequence joins TRBV12-3 or TRBV12-4 and TRBJ1-1; the match to TRBD1 covers 7 bases. Losses at the gene ends were 5 bases for V and 2 bases for J; bases not matched to a gene: 11. The CDR3 extends over 16 amino acids. The CDR3 is CASSRIRTGINTEAFF. In nucleotides, the CDR3 is TGTGCCAGCAGTAGAATACGGACAGGCATTAACACTGAAGCTTTCTTT.

The V and J genes are TRBV5-4 and TRBJ1-2, with 7 bases lining up with TRBD1. V shed 4 bases, J shed 7 bases, and the junction held 10 bases outside the gene matches. From germline, CDR1 is SGHNT and CDR2 YYREEE (reference sequence). The CDR3 runs to 14 residues. CDR3 sequence: CASSPRGHLSGYTF. The CDR3, as DNA: TGTGCCAGCAGCCCGAGGGGGCATTTAAGTGGCTACACCTTC.

CDR3 DNA sequence: TGTGCCACCAGTGATGACGGGCCATACGCGAATGAGCAGTTCTTC. It translates to CATSDDGPYANEQFF. The chain couples TRBV24-1 to TRBJ2-1; D is unresolved. Germline CDR1 KGHDR, CDR2 SFDVKD. This CDR3 has 15 residues. V lost 3 bases and J lost 7, with 15 bases in between.

This clonotype was seen repeatedly, ten times or more. The rearrangement links TRBV10-3 to TRBJ2-7; 7 bases are a match to TRBD2. Germline V lookup: CDR1 ENHRY, CDR2 SYGVKD. V shed 8 bases, J shed 0 bases, and the junction held 10 bases outside the gene matches. This CDR3 is built from 15 residues. CDR3 in DNA: TGTGCCATCGGCCCGGGACTAATCAACTCCTACGAGCAGTACTTC. This gives the protein CAIGPGLINSYEQYF.

This clonotype occurred many times. The rearrangement links TRBV20-1 to TRBJ2-5, with D hard to call. The CDR3 sequence is 12 residues long. The germline CDR1 and CDR2 sequences are DFQATT and SNEGSKA (reference sequence). The V end lost 5 bases, the J end lost 2 bases, and 9 bases lay between the germline ends. The CDR3 DNA sequence: TGCAGTGCTGGGATTGTTCAAGAGACCCAGTACTTC. This codes for CSAGIVQETQYF.

The CDR3: CSARDQGWGDTQYF. For the CDR3, the DNA is TGCAGTGCTAGAGATCAGGGATGGGGAGATACGCAGTATTTT. The V and J genes are TRBV20-1 and TRBJ2-3; D is possibly TRBD1 (5 bases). Trimming left V 0 bases short and J 5 bases short, with 12 bases between. The CDR3 has 14 amino acids. Germline CDR1 and CDR2: DFQATT and SNEGSKA (reference sequence).

Many counts were recorded for this clonotype. The J gene is TRBJ2-1, the V gene TRBV7-6; D is possibly TRBD2 (5 bases). This CDR3 has 16 residues. The ends were cut back, 0 bases at V and 8 bases at J, with 17 bases in the middle. Germline V gene data show CDR1 as SGHVS and CDR2 as FNYEAQ. CDR3 region: CASSLALTVGIDEQFF. In nucleotides, the CDR3 is TGTGCCAGCAGCTTAGCTTTAACAGTCGGGATCGATGAGCAGTTCTTC.

This clonotype has a handful of counts. This rearrangement joins TRBV5-4 to TRBJ1-2, with D unclear. This CDR3 is 13 amino acids long. CDR1 is SGHNT, CDR2 YYREEE, per germline (reference sequence). V lost 0 bases and J lost 5, with 8 bases in between. The CDR3 is CASSLAQPYGYTF. CDR3 in DNA: TGTGCCAGCAGCTTGGCCCAGCCATATGGCTACACCTTC. Using reference TRBV5-4 and TRBJ1-2 for the parts outside the CDR3, the full variable domain is ETGVTQSPTHLIKTRGQQVTLRCSSQSGHNTVSWYQQALGQGPQFIFQYYREEENGRGNFPPRFSGLQFPNYSSELNVNALELDDSALYLCASSLAQPYGYTFGSGTRLTVV.

This clonotype has a count of ten or more. The chain links TRBV4-1 to TRBJ1-5; D is unresolved. The CDR3 runs to 15 residues. The V gene lost 1 base and the J gene lost 4 bases, with 11 bases spanning the gap. From germline, CDR1 is MGHRA and CDR2 YSYEKL. CDR3 nucleotides: TGCGCCAGCAGCCAAGGGACCAGAGAAAATCAGCCCCAGCATTTT. Amino acids: CASSQGTRENQPQHF.

This clonotype was detected many times. This sequence joins TRBV10-3 and TRBJ2-7; a possible D gene is TRBD1 (6 bases). V was shortened by 5 bases and J by 1 base, with 12 bases between the two germline ends. Looked up from germline, CDR1 is ENHRY and CDR2 is SYGVKD. This CDR3 has 14 amino acids. The CDR3 DNA is TGTGCCATCAGTTCACCGGGACAATCCTACGAGCAGTACTTC. Translating gives CAISSPGQSYEQYF.

This clonotype was seen a handful of times. The chain couples TRBV19 to TRBJ1-1; no definite D call. V lost 10 bases to trimming and J lost 0 bases, with 12 bases between them. This CDR3 is 13 amino acids long. Germline CDR1 and CDR2: LNHDA and SQIVND (reference sequence). In nucleotides, the CDR3 is TGTGCCACCCAGAGGGTTATGAACACTGAAGCTTTCTTT. Protein sequence: CATQRVMNTEAFF.

This clonotype was observed at least ten times. V gene TRBV28 combines with J gene TRBJ1-1; TRBD1 might be the D (6 bases). This CDR3 spans 13 amino acids. With 2 bases removed from V and 4 bases from J, the gap between germline ends came to 8 bases. Per the germline V gene, CDR1 is MDHEN and CDR2 is SYDVKM. The CDR3 sequence is CASSLARGTEAFF. The CDR3 DNA reads TGTGCCAGCAGTTTAGCCAGGGGCACTGAAGCTTTCTTT.

The sample holds many counts of this clonotype. The chain recombines TRBV20-1 with TRBJ1-2; 9 nucleotides agree with TRBD1. The CDR3 is made up of 15 amino acids. The V gene's germline CDR1 is DFQATT and CDR2 SNEGSKA (reference sequence). V was clipped by 0 bases and J by 3 bases; unmatched bases: 5. The CDR3 loop is CSARDPDRGDYGYTF. In nucleotides, the CDR3 is TGCAGTGCTAGAGACCCGGACAGGGGCGACTATGGCTACACCTTC.

This clonotype was counted ten times or more. The V and J genes are TRBV2 and TRBJ2-1; 8 nucleotides line up with TRBD2. With V trimmed by 6 bases and J by 3 bases, 7 bases remained unmatched. The CDR3 runs to 15 residues. Germline loops: CDR1 SNHLY, CDR2 FYNNEI. The CDR3 sequence: CASRSAGVIYNEQFF. The CDR3 nucleotides are TGTGCCAGCAGATCAGCGGGGGTGATCTACAATGAGCAGTTCTTC.

The chain is built from TRBV6-5 and TRBJ1-2; TRBD1 agrees at 10 bases. This CDR3 has 16 amino acids. CDR1 is MNHEY and CDR2 is SVGAGI in the germline V gene. V was pared by 4 bases and J by 1 base, with 6 bases of the junction left unmatched. The CDR3 DNA reads TGTGCCAGCAGTTTCCACGGGACAGGGGATAACTATGGCTACACCTTC. Translating it yields CASSFHGTGDNYGYTF.

This clonotype was seen many times. The chain is built from TRBV6-5 and TRBJ1-6, with 9 bases that match TRBD1. CDR3 length: 15 amino acids. Germline trimming cut 1 base from V and 7 bases from J; bases unmatched to any gene: 2. Per germline, CDR1 MNHEY and CDR2 SVGAGI. The CDR3 bases are TGTGCCAGCAGTTACTGGGACAGGGCCAATTCACCCCTCCACTTT. It is translated as CASSYWDRANSPLHF.

There are many counts of this clonotype. The V and J genes are TRBV20-1 and TRBJ1-2; possibly TRBD1 for D (5 bases). Germline loops: CDR1 DFQATT, CDR2 SNEGSKA (reference sequence). Between the trimmed V and J ends, which lost 0 bases and 7 bases, there was a span of 9 bases. The CDR3 sequence is 12 residues long. CDR3 sequence (DNA): TGCAGTGCTAGAGATAGGGGACGTGGCTACACCTTC. Its protein is CSARDRGRGYTF.

There are a few counts of this clonotype. This chain links TRBV4-3 with TRBJ2-7; D uncertain. CDR3 length equals 18 residues. Germline CDR1 reads LGHNA; CDR2 reads YSLEER. V dropped 0 bases and J dropped 12 bases, with 30 bases sitting between them. The CDR3 reads CASSQDFTGLSGYEQAYF. CDR3 nucleotides: TGCGCCAGCAGCCAAGATTTTACGGGCCTGTCTGGCTACGAGCAGGCGTACTTC.

The CDR3 DNA reads as TGTGCCAGCAGCAACCGGGTCGTAAATCCCTACGAGCAGTACTTC. This encodes CASSNRVVNPYEQYF. The chain combines TRBV7-8 with TRBJ2-7, with D hard to call. The V gene's germline CDR1 is SGHVS and CDR2 FQNEAQ. CDR3 length: 15 amino acids. V dropped 5 bases and J dropped 2 bases, with 16 bases sitting between them.

The chain is built from TRBV28 and TRBJ1-3, with a possible D match to TRBD1 (6 bases). Germline-derived CDR1 and CDR2 are MDHEN and SYDVKM. The CDR3 runs to 14 residues. The V end was cut by 7 bases, the J end by 3 bases, with 13 bases between. The CDR3 DNA follows: TGTGCCAGCACCCGAGGGGGGCTTGGAAACACCATATATTTT. It specifies CASTRGGLGNTIYF.

The chain is built from TRBV5-6 and TRBJ1-1, with 7 bases aligning to TRBD1. J lost 6 bases, V lost 4 bases, and 3 bases had no gene match. This CDR3 spans 12 amino acids. Germline V gene sequence: CDR1 SGHDT, CDR2 YYEEEE. CDR3 region: CASSAQGAEAFF. The CDR3 DNA reads as TGTGCCAGCAGCGCCCAGGGGGCTGAAGCTTTCTTT.

Ten or more counts support this clonotype. The chain joins TRBV15 to TRBJ1-1, with D possibly matching TRBD1 (6 bases). There are 15 residues in the CDR3. The V end lost 4 bases, the J end lost 5 bases, and 17 bases lay between the germline ends. Germline values: CDR1 LNHNV, CDR2 YYDKDF (reference sequence). This chain's CDR3 is CATSIGRGAWTEAFF. The DNA for the CDR3 is TGTGCCACCAGCATCGGAAGGGGGGCTTGGACTGAAGCTTTCTTT.

This clonotype was counted many times. The chain carries TRBV18 and TRBJ2-3; no firm D call. The germline V gene has CDR1 KGHSH and CDR2 LQKENI. This CDR3 has 12 amino acids. Between the trimmed V and J ends, which lost 5 bases and 3 bases, there was a span of 6 bases. Here the CDR3 DNA reads TGTGCCAGCTCATCCCCAACAGATACGCAGTATTTT. It encodes CASSSPTDTQYF.

This clonotype was seen a few times. J is TRBJ2-2 and V is TRBV19; possibly TRBD2 for D (6 bases). Germline lookup yields CDR1 LNHDA and CDR2 SQIVND (reference sequence). The CDR3 spans 12 residues. Trimming stripped 7 bases from V and 6 bases from J, with 9 bases between. The CDR3 region is CASTRESGELFF. The DNA for the CDR3 is TGTGCCAGTACCCGGGAGTCCGGGGAGCTGTTTTTT.

This clonotype appeared a few times. The chain carries TRBV12-3 or TRBV12-4 and TRBJ1-2; the D is unclear. The CDR3 extends over 14 amino acids. The V end was cut by 1 base, the J end by 7 bases, with 13 bases between. The CDR3 loop reads CASSLELGGSGYTF. The CDR3 region has the DNA TGTGCCAGCAGTTTAGAGCTAGGTGGCAGTGGCTACACCTTC.